The source of this T cell receptor (beta chain) is a study of cytomegalovirus exposure and HLA in healthy donors. Regarding the study as a whole: Most sequenced TCRs were rare (though some public TCRs occurred in many donors). As confirmed in vitro, a few CMV-associated chains were specific for CMV antigens.

It was healthy bone marrow donors who served as donors. Researchers ran the PCR with 60 Vbeta and 13 Jbeta primers. Measured with immunoSEQ multiplex PCR; TCRdb has only the in-frame clones, and not every one. The sample includes 150,000 to 200,000 clones, around three quarters seen only once; the top ten take about 2%. On this clone itself: Its antigen is currently unknown.

Trimming stripped 0 bases from V and 6 bases from J, with 15 bases between. CDR3 length equals 16 residues. From germline, CDR1 is LGHNA and CDR2 YSLEER. V gene TRBV4-3 combines with J gene TRBJ2-1, with D maybe TRBD1 (6 bases). This TCR came from a woman aged 45-65 years in good health and CMV-seronegative. The sequenced material came from PBMCs. The CDR3 region has the DNA TGCGCCAGCAGCCAAGACTGGGCTACAGGGAGCAATGAGCAGTTCTTC. Translated, it gives CASSQDWATGSNEQFF.